This section outlines one T cell receptor (beta chain) sequence together with its context. Antigen specificity is unknown. This record comes from a study of T cell responses to AZD1222 COVID-19 vaccine. The study, taken as a whole, reports: Spike-specific TCR depth and breadth grew after two AZD1222 doses. Only a handful of AZD1222 recipients, several in all, had baseline seropositivity.

Repertoires were generated with immunoSEQ multiplex PCR, while TCRdb's copy carries only in-frame clones and drops some. The sample includes fewer than 95,000 clones, around 91% of them seen just once. V was pared by 5 bases and J by 7 bases, with 23 bases between. This CDR3 is 17 amino acids long. In germline, CDR1 is SGHAT, CDR2 FQNNGV. The TCR was taken from an adult in good health. The sample consisted of peripheral blood, taken on day 0 of AZD1222 vaccination. The chain combines TRBV11-2 with TRBJ2-2, with D perhaps matching TRBD2 (5 bases). The chain's CDR3 is CASSPNIFGGRGGELFF. CDR3 in DNA: TGTGCCAGCAGCCCCAATATCTTCGGAGGTCGTGGCGGGGAGCTGTTTTTT.